In this sample, the clone carrying this T cell receptor (beta chain) turned up a few times. The data were taken from a study of T-cell memory formation after mild COVID-19. The length of the CDR3 is 13 residues. V gave up 3 bases and J gave up 3 bases, with 11 bases separating them. Germline lookup yields CDR1 SQVTM and CDR2 ANQGSEA. TCRdb ran MiXCR on the 5' RACE reads and lists one entry per CDR3 protein. The repertoire has about 360,000 distinct CDR3 sequences, approximately 15% of them found once; the top ten carry around a fifth. Material: PBMCs or a T cell subset sorted from them (not recorded which). This TCR came from a young man who had mild COVID-19 (a few samples of this study predate the infection). Cell type and time point are not known. This chain joins TRBV29-1 and TRBJ1-1; D is unclear. CDR3 protein: CSVDSGRHTEAFF. The CDR3, as DNA: TGCAGCGTTGACTCCGGACGGCACACTGAAGCTTTCTTT.